This TCR beta chain was recovered during a study of blood T cell repertoires in COVID-19. Study-level information: Both acute and convalescent COVID-19 samples were obtained from the United States, Italy and Spain. T cells, B-cell-depleted T cells, or PBMCs supplied cDNA or gDNA.

The CDR3 has 11 residues. Germline V gene lookup returns CDR1 GTSNPN and CDR2 SVGIG (reference sequence). The V and J ends lost 6 bases and 5 bases respectively, with 10 bases between them. In the original processing: It was from reference gene primer amplification that nucleated cell counts were estimated. Sequencing used immunoSEQ multiplex PCR; TCRdb keeps in-frame clones, though not all of them. D and trimming were read from the DNA, whereas the V and J calls and clone size are those reported in that table. The sample has approximately 25,000 clones; almost 90% are singletons. The sequence was obtained from a woman aged 60-70 years with active COVID-19. This chain connects TRBV30 to TRBJ2-5; D ambiguous. Sequencing was performed on peripheral blood. The CDR3 region is CACAARETQYF. The DNA of the CDR3 is TGTGCCTGCGCCGCCCGGGAGACCCAGTACTTC.